The present T cell receptor beta chain was sequenced within a study of blood T cell repertoires in COVID-19. Study information: Material from acute and convalescent COVID-19 was sourced from the United States, Italy and Spain.

V lost 4 bases and J 2 bases, leaving 20 bases between the germline ends. Germline V gene lookup returns CDR1 LGHNA and CDR2 YSLEER. CDR3 length: 18 amino acids. Produced via immunoSEQ multiplex PCR; TCRdb's table is partial and in-frame only. The table has about 220,000 clones, roughly nine tenths seen once; the top ten hold roughly 0.69%. The TCR sequence derives from a man aged 35-49 years with acute or convalescent COVID-19. The sample was peripheral blood. The chain uses TRBV4-3 and TRBJ2-2; possible D gene TRBD1, 5 bases. The CDR3 DNA reads as TGCGCCAGCAGCCGCGAGATTCACAGGATCACTAACACCGGGGAGCTGTTTTTT. Its protein product is CASSREIHRITNTGELFF.